The 20 T cell receptor beta chains in this list originate from one sample, sequenced in a study of T and B cells in COVID-19 patients. Multiplex PCR with BIOMED2 TRB-A/B primer pools amplified TRB rearrangements. TCRdb itself ran the multiplex PCR reads through MiXCR, one entry per CDR3 protein. This repertoire shows 5,000 to 6,500 distinct CDR3 sequences, roughly 27% found once; its top ten account for about two fifths. Blood genomic DNA input for TRB amplification was 250-500 ng. Source material: blood. These receptors all come from a human donor with active COVID-19. The donor label of this sample is uncertain.

This clonotype was counted once. An end of the junction does not agree with germline; a read error may underlie this. V and J are TRBV6-2 or TRBV6-3 and TRBJ2-5, with D tentatively TRBD1 (6 bases). Germline V CDR1 and CDR2: MNHEY, SVGEGT. This CDR3 contains 15 residues. The CDR3 is CAISYTTGYQETQYF. CDR3 DNA: TGTGCCATCAGTTACACAACAGGGTACCAAGAGACCCAGTACTTC.

The V and J genes are TRBV24-1 and TRBJ1-2, with TRBD1 identical over 9 bases. This CDR3 comprises 17 residues. Per germline, CDR1 KGHDR and CDR2 SFDVKD. V shed 4 bases and J 2 bases; nucleotides not matched to a gene: 10. The DNA for the CDR3 is TGTGCCACCAGTGAAAAAGGACAGGGGTCGTTGAACTATGGCTACACCTTC. Encoded protein: CATSEKGQGSLNYGYTF.

The sample holds one count of this clonotype. The chain joins TRBV6-1 to TRBJ1-4, with 9 bases identical to TRBD1. The CDR3 contains 16 residues. V was pared by 0 bases and J by 8 bases, with 7 bases of the junction left unmatched. Germline lookup yields CDR1 MNHNS and CDR2 SASEGT. CDR3 DNA: TGTGCCAGCAGTGAAGCGGGGACAGGGACCATAGAAAAACTGTTTTTT. Residues: CASSEAGTGTIEKLFF.

The V call is TRBV18, the J call TRBJ1-1, with a weak D call TRBD1 (5 bases). The CDR3 covers 16 residues. Trimming took 3 bases from V and 0 from J, leaving 14 bases between them. Germline V lookup: CDR1 KGHSH, CDR2 LQKENI. DNA for the CDR3: TGTGCCAGCTCACCGGGGTACCAGGGCATGAACACTGAAGCTTTCTTT. It codes for CASSPGYQGMNTEAFF.

By frequency in the sample, this clonotype is large. This chain links TRBV5-4 with TRBJ2-2, with 8 bases fitting TRBD2. The V and J ends lost 4 bases and 5 bases, in that order; junction bases with no gene match: 7. CDR3 size: 15 residues. The germline CDR1 and CDR2 sequences are SGHNT and YYREEE (reference sequence). The CDR3 protein is CASSVEGGRTGELFF. CDR3 coding DNA: TGTGCCAGCAGCGTCGAAGGCGGGAGGACCGGGGAGCTGTTTTTT.

By share, this clonotype ranks as medium-sized. This chain connects TRBV19 to TRBJ1-1, with D possibly being TRBD1 (6 bases). CDR1 and CDR2 from the germline V gene are LNHDA and SQIVND (reference sequence). V dropped 6 bases and J dropped 0 bases, with 14 bases sitting between them. CDR3 size: 15 residues. The CDR3 reads CASSRMGGMNTEAFF. The CDR3 DNA follows: TGTGCCAGTAGCCGTATGGGGGGCATGAACACTGAAGCTTTCTTT. The whole variable domain, remainder taken from reference TRBV19 and TRBJ1-1, is DGGITQSPKYLFRKEGQNVTLSCEQNLNHDAMYWYRQDPGQGLRLIYYSQIVNDFQKGDIAEGYSVSREKKESFPLTVTSAQKNPTAFYLCASSRMGGMNTEAFFGQGTRLTVV.

This clonotype was recorded a few times. The genes are TRBV5-1 and TRBJ1-1; D uncertain. The germline CDR1 and CDR2 sequences are SGHRS and YFSETQ. The CDR3 has 14 residues. Trimming removed 0 bases from V and 3 bases from J, with 9 bases in between. CDR3 nucleotides: TGCGCCAGCAGCTTGGATGGGATTGACACTGAAGCTTTCTTT. As protein: CASSLDGIDTEAFF.

This clonotype is medium-sized within its sample. The chain couples TRBV19 to TRBJ2-2, with D possibly TRBD2 on 5 matching bases. The V and J ends lost 5 bases and 3 bases respectively, with 10 bases between them. Germline CDR1 is LNHDA and CDR2 is SQIVND (reference sequence). The CDR3 extends over 14 amino acids. The CDR3 region has the DNA TGTGCCAGTAGTCCCGACGGGGACACCGGGGAGCTGTTTTTT. Protein product: CASSPDGDTGELFF.

In this sample, this clonotype turned up once. A much larger clone differs from this one at a single base, so this may be a read error. The CDR3 sequence is CASRLGADEKLFF. The CDR3 DNA follows: TGTGCCAGCAGACTCGGGGCGGATGAAAAACTGTTTTTT. V is TRBV19 and J is TRBJ1-4; the D gene is possibly TRBD1 (5 bases). The CDR3 runs 13 residues. V lost 9 bases to trimming and J lost 6 bases, with 14 bases between them. Germline V gives CDR1 LNHDA, CDR2 SQIVND (reference sequence). Full variable domain (rest looked up from reference TRBV19 and TRBJ1-4): DGGITQSPKYLFRKEGQNVTLSCEQNLNHDAMYWYRQDPGQGLRLIYYSQIVNDFQKGDIAEGYSVSREKKESFPLTVTSAQKNPTAFYLCASRLGADEKLFFGSGTQLSVL.

This clonotype was counted only a few times. The chain combines TRBV6-2 or TRBV6-3 with TRBJ1-2; D not certain. V was pared by 0 bases and J by 7 bases, with 6 bases between. CDR1 is MNHEY and CDR2 is SVGEGT in the germline V gene. The CDR3 length is 12 residues. Here the CDR3 DNA reads TGTGCCAGCAGTTACTCGAAATCTGGCTACACCTTC. Protein: CASSYSKSGYTF.

The chain links TRBV11-3 to TRBJ2-1; no clear D. The V and J ends lost 5 bases and 8 bases respectively, with 10 bases between them. From germline, CDR1 is SGHNT and CDR2 YENEEA. The CDR3 contains 12 residues. CDR3 in DNA: TGTGCCAGCAGCCCGTATGGGCATGAGCAGTTCTTC. Amino acid sequence: CASSPYGHEQFF. Variable domain in full (rest from reference TRBV11-3 and TRBJ2-1): EAGVVQSPRYKIIEKKQPVAFWCNPISGHNTLYWYLQNLGQGPELLIRYENEEAVDDSQLPKDRFSAERLKGVDSTLKIQPAELGDSAVYLCASSPYGHEQFFGPGTRLTVL.

This clonotype is judged medium-sized. This rearrangement joins TRBV12-3 or TRBV12-4 to TRBJ2-7; D remains unclear. V was cut by 6 bases and J by 2 bases, with 8 bases left in between. CDR3 length equals 12 residues. Here the CDR3 reads CASSIATYEQYF. The CDR3 DNA reads TGTGCCAGCAGCATTGCGACCTACGAGCAGTACTTC.

The rearrangement uses TRBV20-1 and TRBJ2-1; TRBD2 matches at 14 bases. The germline V gene has CDR1 DFQATT and CDR2 SNEGSKA (reference sequence). This CDR3 comprises 14 residues. J gave up 6 bases and V 6 bases, and 4 bases lay outside the gene matches. The CDR3 DNA follows: TGCAGTGCGGGGACTAGCGGGAGTAGCAATGAGCAGTTCTTC. Amino acids: CSAGTSGSSNEQFF.

This clonotype rates as medium-sized. V is TRBV6-5 and J is TRBJ1-2; 7 bases match TRBD1. Unmatched junction bases numbered 10, after V lost 10 bases and J lost 5 bases. The germline CDR1 and CDR2 sequences are MNHEY and SVGAGI. The CDR3 sequence is 13 residues long. CDR3 in DNA: TGTGCCACCCACGACAGGGCCCAATATGGCTACACCTTC. Protein product: CATHDRAQYGYTF.

This clonotype is categorized as medium-sized. The chain employs TRBV6-5 and TRBJ2-2; D remains ambiguous. Germline CDR1 MNHEY, CDR2 SVGAGI. Trimming removed 5 bases at V and 1 base at J, with 8 bases between. This CDR3 spans 14 amino acids. CDR3: CASSPDRNTGELFF. The CDR3 DNA follows: TGTGCCAGCAGTCCCGACCGGAACACCGGGGAGCTGTTTTTT.

In nucleotides, the CDR3 is TGCAGCGTTGAAGGAGCGGGAGGTCGGTCGGGCACAGATACGCAGTATTTT. This gives the protein CSVEGAGGRSGTDTQYF. V is TRBV29-1 and J is TRBJ2-3, with TRBD2 matching over 9 bases. Losses at the gene ends were 1 base for V and 1 base for J; bases not matched to a gene: 9. CDR1 and CDR2 (germline): SQVTM, ANQGSEA. The CDR3 is 17 residues long.

As for this clonotype: A much larger clone differs from this one at a single base, so this may be a read error. The final CDR3 position lacks the conserved phenylalanine or tryptophan, pointing to a likely read error. V is TRBV30 and J is TRBJ2-7, with TRBD1 as a possible D gene (5 bases). Trimming removed 8 bases from V and 4 bases from J, with 6 bases in between. Germline-derived CDR1 and CDR2 are GTSNPN and SVGIG (reference sequence). The CDR3 spans 9 residues. The CDR3 loop reads CAQGYEQYL. The CDR3 DNA follows: TGTGCCCAGGGATACGAGCAGTACTTA.

This clonotype ranks as medium-sized. The V call is TRBV29-1, the J call TRBJ2-7; 7 bases match TRBD2. Trimming took 6 bases from V and 6 from J; bases not matched to a gene: 2. Per the germline V gene, CDR1 is SQVTM and CDR2 is ANQGSEA. The CDR3 is 10 residues long. The CDR3 bases are TGCAGCGTCGGACTAGGCGAGCAGTACTTC. Translated: CSVGLGEQYF.

V is TRBV18 and J is TRBJ1-4; 8 nucleotides align to TRBD1. With 3 bases clipped from V and 0 bases from J, the junction kept 3 bases outside the gene matches. Germline V gene lookup returns CDR1 KGHSH and CDR2 LQKENI. CDR3 length: 16 residues. The CDR3 protein is CASSPRGRPTNEKLFF. The CDR3 DNA reads as TGTGCCAGCTCACCCAGGGGGCGTCCAACTAATGAAAAACTGTTTTTT.

This clonotype was recorded a few times. The chain combines TRBV5-1 with TRBJ2-7; the D is unclear. CDR3 length: 13 amino acids. The V end was cut by 0 bases, the J end by 5 bases, with 9 bases between. CDR1 is SGHRS and CDR2 is YFSETQ in the germline V gene. CDR3 nucleotide sequence: TGCGCCAGCAGCTTGGAAGGGATGGACGAGCAGTACTTC. This codes for CASSLEGMDEQYF.